These 24 T cell receptor beta chains came from one sample sequenced in a study of T-cell reconstitution after alpha-beta-depleted transplantation in children (dated by TCRdb to 2015 to 2016). According to the study, the label for this sample's treatment or condition signals: allogeneic hematopoietic cell transplantation with graft depleted of TCRalphabeta T cells and CD19 B cells. The protocol used for the library was PCR. The run used an Illumina HiSeq 2500. Molecular barcoding was employed in the preparation of TCR libraries, with unique molecular identifiers being used to normalize TCRbeta repertoire quantification. TCRdb trimmed public reads at Q25 via fastp, called clones via MiXCR and kept in-frame beta chains. Identical CDR3 proteins give one entry, which carries the most common genes and DNA. The sample table lists about 980,000 distinct CDR3 sequences, around 30% of them with a count of one. The top ten clonotypes cover over 25% of the sample.

The source material was PBMCs, mostly from graft donor cells, sampled 360 days after TCRalphabeta/CD19-depleted stem cell transplant. These receptor sequences come from a boy under three years old who had a stem cell transplant for SCID, so the T cells may come from the graft donor.

The chain employs TRBV20-1 and TRBJ2-1; 9 positions match TRBD2. The CDR3 is 15 residues long. Losses at the gene ends were 1 base for V and 6 bases for J; bases not matched to a gene: 7. Germline loops: CDR1 DFQATT, CDR2 SNEGSKA (reference sequence). CDR3 in amino acids: CSARGAQRGANEQFF. The CDR3 region has the DNA TGCAGTGCTAGAGGAGCCCAGCGGGGGGCCAATGAGCAGTTCTTC.

This clonotype was seen only a few times. Here the CDR3 reads CASSSGQGKTQYF. DNA of the CDR3: TGTGCCAGCAGTTCCGGACAGGGGAAGACCCAGTACTTC. The chain has TRBV6-5 and TRBJ2-5; 9 nucleotides align to TRBD1. Germline V lookup: CDR1 MNHEY, CDR2 SVGAGI. This CDR3 is built from 13 residues. Trimming at V came to 4 bases and at J to 6 bases, leaving 3 bases not matched to a gene.

In this sample, this clonotype turned up a few times. The V gene is TRBV5-6, the J gene TRBJ2-7; D perhaps matches TRBD2 (6 bases). Germline CDR1 and CDR2: SGHDT and YYEEEE. The CDR3 length is 14 residues. The V end was cut by 4 bases, the J end by 1 base, with 12 bases between. CDR3 amino acids: CASSRAGLSYEQYF. CDR3 DNA sequence: TGTGCCAGCAGCCGAGCGGGCCTTTCCTACGAGCAGTACTTC.

The chain joins TRBV28 to TRBJ2-5; 7 bases align to TRBD2. CDR1 and CDR2 from the germline V gene are MDHEN and SYDVKM. CDR3 length equals 14 residues. Germline trimming cut 6 bases from V and 4 bases from J; bases unmatched to any gene: 8. CDR3 sequence reads: CASSLPPGGETQYF. As DNA, the CDR3 is TGTGCCAGCAGCCTTCCCCCGGGGGGAGAGACCCAGTACTTC.

This chain uses TRBV28 with TRBJ1-4; tentative D call: TRBD1 (6 bases). Trimming removed 6 bases at V and 8 bases at J, with 19 bases between. The CDR3 totals 15 residues. Germline V gives CDR1 MDHEN, CDR2 SYDVKM. CDR3 in DNA: TGTGCCAGCAGCGCGGGGGGCGCGGACACCGAAAAACTGTTTTTT. Its protein is CASSAGGADTEKLFF.

This clonotype was found a few times. The V call is TRBV11-2, the J call TRBJ1-2; TRBD1 might be the D (5 bases). Germline V gives CDR1 SGHAT, CDR2 FQNNGV. V shed 4 bases and J shed 3 bases, with 18 bases lying between them. The CDR3 spans 16 residues. In DNA form, the CDR3 reads TGTGCCAGCAGCTCCATACGGGACGGACGATACTATGGCTACACCTTC. Protein sequence: CASSSIRDGRYYGYTF.

This chain connects TRBV12-3 or TRBV12-4 to TRBJ2-7; 7 nucleotides agree with TRBD1. V lost 6 bases and J lost 4; bases outside the gene matches: 9. This CDR3 has 14 amino acids. For the CDR3, the DNA is TGTGCCAGCAGAGACTGGGACAGCGAGTACGAGCAGTACTTC. It codes for CASRDWDSEYEQYF.

V and J are TRBV28 and TRBJ2-7, with D hard to call. CDR1 MDHEN and CDR2 SYDVKM come from the germline V gene. The CDR3 is 14 amino acids. Trimming shortened V by 2 bases and J by 2 bases, and 10 bases separated the two germline ends. The CDR3 loop reads CASSLNPYTYEQYF. The DNA for the CDR3 is TGTGCCAGCAGTTTAAATCCCTACACCTACGAGCAGTACTTC.

V and J are TRBV6-1 and TRBJ1-5; 7 bases agree with TRBD1. Germline V CDR1 and CDR2: MNHNS, SASEGT. V was clipped by 5 bases and J by 2 bases; unmatched bases: 6. The CDR3 extends over 15 amino acids. The CDR3 loop reads CASSPRQGGNQPQHF. In DNA form, the CDR3 reads TGTGCCAGCAGTCCCCGACAGGGAGGCAATCAGCCCCAGCATTTT.

This clonotype has only a few counts. The chain combines TRBV20-1 with TRBJ1-4; D remains ambiguous. V lost 0 bases to trimming and J lost 4 bases, with 9 bases between them. CDR1 and CDR2 (germline): DFQATT, SNEGSKA (reference sequence). The CDR3 sequence is 14 residues long. The DNA of the CDR3 is TGCAGTGCTAGAGATAACAGTCGTAATGAAAAACTGTTTTTT. Translated, it gives CSARDNSRNEKLFF.

V is TRBV9 and J is TRBJ2-5; no clear D. The germline V gene has CDR1 SGDLS and CDR2 YYNGEE. The CDR3 length is 16 residues. Between the trimmed V and J ends, which lost 0 bases and 2 bases, there was a span of 14 bases. In nucleotides, the CDR3 is TGTGCCAGCAGCGTAGGGACCGCCGTACAGCAAGAGACCCAGTACTTC. It codes for CASSVGTAVQQETQYF.

This sequence joins TRBV9 and TRBJ2-3; D is uncertain. The V gene lost 1 base and the J gene lost 4 bases, with 10 bases spanning the gap. Germline CDR1 is SGDLS and CDR2 is YYNGEE. The CDR3 covers 14 residues. In DNA, the CDR3 is TGTGCCAGCAGCGTACTTTCGTTACCAGATACGCAGTATTTT. Translation gives CASSVLSLPDTQYF.

The chain links TRBV9 to TRBJ2-1, with D perhaps matching TRBD2 (5 bases). Germline assignment: CDR1 SGDLS and CDR2 YYNGEE. The V end was cut by 5 bases, the J end by 10 bases, with 19 bases between. This CDR3 is 14 amino acids long. CDR3 protein: CASSRSGSSVEQFF. Written as DNA, the CDR3 is TGTGCCAGCAGTCGCAGCGGTAGTTCCGTGGAGCAGTTCTTC.

The chain couples TRBV15 to TRBJ1-1; D not certain. Germline loops: CDR1 LNHNV, CDR2 YYDKDF (reference sequence). The CDR3 consists of 14 residues. Trimming took off 0 bases at V and 9 bases at J, with 14 bases between the two ends. The CDR3 here is CATSRDPYTGQAFF. CDR3 DNA sequence: TGTGCCACCAGCAGAGATCCCTATACGGGCCAAGCTTTCTTT.

This clonotype was recorded a few times. V usage is TRBV12-3 or TRBV12-4 and J usage is TRBJ2-7, with D perhaps matching TRBD2 (5 bases). Trimming took 3 bases from V and 3 from J, leaving 9 bases between them. CDR3 length: 13 residues. DNA for the CDR3: TGTGCCAGCAGTTTGATACGGGACTACGAGCAGTACTTC. Its translation is CASSLIRDYEQYF.

J is TRBJ2-1 and V is TRBV3-1; D is perhaps TRBD1 (5 bases). Trimming pared 1 base from V and 6 bases from J, leaving 16 bases between. The germline V gene has CDR1 LGHDT and CDR2 YNNKEL (reference sequence). The length of the CDR3 is 16 residues. CDR3: CASSQGAGFMGNEQFF. CDR3 bases: TGTGCCAGCAGCCAAGGGGCAGGGTTTATGGGCAATGAGCAGTTCTTC.

The V call is TRBV6-1, the J call TRBJ1-2, with D unclear. This CDR3 is 16 amino acids long. V lost 6 bases and J 4 bases, leaving 21 bases between the germline ends. The germline V gene encodes CDR1 MNHNS and CDR2 SASEGT. CDR3 region: CASSLTPPDGFYGYTF. For the CDR3, the DNA is TGTGCCAGCAGCCTAACGCCTCCGGACGGATTCTATGGCTACACCTTC.

This chain joins TRBV7-8 and TRBJ2-3; D is unclear. V shed 6 bases and J shed 0 bases, with 4 bases lying between them. The germline CDR1 and CDR2 sequences are SGHVS and FQNEAQ. This CDR3 has 12 amino acids. CDR3 sequence: CASRLSTDTQYF. CDR3 DNA: TGTGCCAGCAGACTCAGCACAGATACGCAGTATTTT.

The chain employs TRBV2 and TRBJ2-5; no definite D call. V was cut by 2 bases and J by 0 bases, with 7 bases left in between. This CDR3 region has 14 residues. Germline V gives CDR1 SNHLY, CDR2 FYNNEI. The CDR3 DNA reads as TGTGCCAGCAGTGAACGCAGCTACCAAGAGACCCAGTACTTC. It specifies CASSERSYQETQYF.

J is TRBJ2-1 and V is TRBV11-3, with 11 bases fitting TRBD2. Germline-derived CDR1 and CDR2 are SGHNT and YENEEA. The CDR3 is 17 residues long. The V segment lost 4 bases and the J segment 0 bases; nucleotides outside the gene matches: 5. Here the CDR3 DNA reads TGTGCCAGCAGCTCAGATCTAGCGGGGGGCTCCTACAATGAGCAGTTCTTC. This sequence encodes CASSSDLAGGSYNEQFF.

The rearrangement uses TRBV4-3 and TRBJ1-1; a possible D gene is TRBD1 (6 bases). Germline V gives CDR1 LGHNA, CDR2 YSLEER. Trimming took 2 bases from V and 5 from J, leaving 18 bases between them. The CDR3 has 16 residues. In nucleotides, the CDR3 is TGCGCCAGCAGCCAACGCCTGGGAAGGGGGGGGACTGAAGCTTTCTTT. It specifies CASSQRLGRGGTEAFF.

V and J are TRBV10-3 and TRBJ1-6; no clear D. V lost 7 bases, J lost 6 bases, and 7 bases lay in between. The CDR3 has 12 amino acids. The germline V gene encodes CDR1 ENHRY and CDR2 SYGVKD. CDR3 sequence reads: CAIKQSNSPLHF. CDR3 DNA: TGTGCCATCAAACAGAGTAATTCACCCCTCCACTTT.

This clonotype showed up just once. The chain is built from TRBV30 and TRBJ2-7; perhaps TRBD2 as D (5 bases). The CDR3 extends over 12 amino acids. Trimming pared 2 bases from V and 4 bases from J, leaving 9 bases between. CDR1 and CDR2 from the germline V gene are GTSNPN and SVGIG (reference sequence). CDR3 coding DNA: TGTGCCTGGAGTCACGGGAAATACGAGCAGTACTTC. Translating it yields CAWSHGKYEQYF. Full variable domain (outside the CDR3, taken from reference TRBV30 and TRBJ2-7): SQTIHQWPATLVQPVGSPLSLECTVEGTSNPNLYWYRQAAGRGLQLLFYSVGIGQISSEVPQNLSASRPQDRQFILSSKKLLLSDSGFYLCAWSHGKYEQYFGPGTRLTVT.

This clonotype was recorded a few times. The chain joins TRBV7-8 to TRBJ2-7; the D is unclear. The V and J ends lost 0 bases and 6 bases respectively, with 6 bases between them. Germline-derived CDR1 and CDR2 are SGHVS and FQNEAQ. The CDR3 runs 12 residues. The CDR3 bases are TGTGCCAGCAGCTTAGCTGTCTCCGAGCAGTACTTC. It encodes CASSLAVSEQYF.